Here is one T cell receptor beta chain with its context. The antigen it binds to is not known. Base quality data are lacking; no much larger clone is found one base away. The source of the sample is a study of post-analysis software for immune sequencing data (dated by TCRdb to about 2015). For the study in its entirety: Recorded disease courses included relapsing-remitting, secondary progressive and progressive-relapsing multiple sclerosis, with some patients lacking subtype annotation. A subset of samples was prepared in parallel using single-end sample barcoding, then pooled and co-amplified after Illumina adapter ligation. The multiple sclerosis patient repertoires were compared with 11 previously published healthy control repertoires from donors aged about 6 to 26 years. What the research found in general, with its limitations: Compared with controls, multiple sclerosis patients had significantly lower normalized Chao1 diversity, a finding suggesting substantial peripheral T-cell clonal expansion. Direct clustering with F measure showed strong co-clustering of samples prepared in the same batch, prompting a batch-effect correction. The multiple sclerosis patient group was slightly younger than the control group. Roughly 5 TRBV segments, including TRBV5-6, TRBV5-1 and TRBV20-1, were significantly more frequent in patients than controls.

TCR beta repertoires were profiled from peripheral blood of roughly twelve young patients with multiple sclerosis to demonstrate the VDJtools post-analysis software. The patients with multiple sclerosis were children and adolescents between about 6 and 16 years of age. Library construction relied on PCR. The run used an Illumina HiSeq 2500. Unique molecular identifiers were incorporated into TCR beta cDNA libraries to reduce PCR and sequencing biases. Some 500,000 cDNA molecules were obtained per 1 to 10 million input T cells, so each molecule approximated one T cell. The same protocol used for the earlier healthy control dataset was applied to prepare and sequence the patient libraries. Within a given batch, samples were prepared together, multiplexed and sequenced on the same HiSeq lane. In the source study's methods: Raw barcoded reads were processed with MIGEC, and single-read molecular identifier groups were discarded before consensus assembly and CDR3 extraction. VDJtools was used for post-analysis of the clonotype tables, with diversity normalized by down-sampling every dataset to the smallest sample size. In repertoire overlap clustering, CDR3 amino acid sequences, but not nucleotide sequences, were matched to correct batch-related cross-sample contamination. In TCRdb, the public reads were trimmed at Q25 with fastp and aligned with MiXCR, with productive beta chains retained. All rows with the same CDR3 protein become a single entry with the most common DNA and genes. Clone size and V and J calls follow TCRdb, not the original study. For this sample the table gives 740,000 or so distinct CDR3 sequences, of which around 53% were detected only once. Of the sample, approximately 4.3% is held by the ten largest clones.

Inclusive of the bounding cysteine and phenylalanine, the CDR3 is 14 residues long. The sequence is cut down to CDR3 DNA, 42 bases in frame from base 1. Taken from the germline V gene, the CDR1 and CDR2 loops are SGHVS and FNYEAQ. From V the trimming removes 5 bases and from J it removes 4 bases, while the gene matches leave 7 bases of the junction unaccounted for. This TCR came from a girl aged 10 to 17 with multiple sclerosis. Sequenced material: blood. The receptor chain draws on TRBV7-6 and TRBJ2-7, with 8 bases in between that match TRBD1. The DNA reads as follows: TGTGCCAGCAGCCCCCGACAGGGGCCGTACGAGCAGTACTTC. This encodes CASSPRQGPYEQYF.